This TCR beta chain was identified during a study of cytomegalovirus exposure and HLA in healthy donors. Clones were read by immunoSEQ multiplex PCR, and TCRdb kept only the in-frame ones, dropping some. Counted here are 150,000 or so clones, 85% to 90% occurring once; the ten biggest clones make up about 2.2%. The donors were in the approximately 130-subject validation cohort; that cohort was separate from the 666-subject first cohort. Germline V gene data show CDR1 as SGHVS and CDR2 as FNYEAQ. The CDR3 is 15 residues long. Trimming at V came to 5 bases and at J to 1 base, leaving 7 bases not matched to a gene.

V gene TRBV7-6 combines with J gene TRBJ1-1, with TRBD1 identical over 7 bases. This clonotype originated in a human donor in good health. Source material: PBMCs. CDR3 DNA: TGTGCCAGCAGCCCGACAGGGAGTGGGAACACTGAAGCTTTCTTT. It encodes CASSPTGSGNTEAFF. Complete variable domain (other parts from reference TRBV7-6 and TRBJ1-1): GAGVSQSPRYKVTKRGQDVALRCDPISGHVSLYWYRQALGQGPEFLTYFNYEAQQDKSGLPNDRFSAERPEGSISTLTIQRTEQRDSAMYRCASSPTGSGNTEAFFGQGTRLTVV.